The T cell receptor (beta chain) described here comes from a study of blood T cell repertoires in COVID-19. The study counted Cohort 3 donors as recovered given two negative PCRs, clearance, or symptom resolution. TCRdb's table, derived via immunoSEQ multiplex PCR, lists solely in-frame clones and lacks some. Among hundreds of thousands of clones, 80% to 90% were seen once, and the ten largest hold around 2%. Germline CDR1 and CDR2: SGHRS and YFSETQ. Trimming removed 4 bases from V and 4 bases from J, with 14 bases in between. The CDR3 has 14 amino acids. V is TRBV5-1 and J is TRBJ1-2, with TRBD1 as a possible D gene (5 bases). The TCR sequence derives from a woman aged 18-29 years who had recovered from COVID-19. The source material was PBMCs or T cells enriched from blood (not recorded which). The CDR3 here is CASSPPTETYGYTF. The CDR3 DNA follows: TGCGCCAGCAGCCCCCCGACAGAGACCTATGGCTACACCTTC. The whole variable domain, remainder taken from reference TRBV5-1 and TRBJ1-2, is KAGVTQTPRYLIKTRGQQVTLSCSPISGHRSVSWYQQTPGQGLQFLFEYFSETQRNKGNFPGRFSGRQFSNSRSEMNVSTLELGDSALYLCASSPPTETYGYTFGSGTRLTVV.